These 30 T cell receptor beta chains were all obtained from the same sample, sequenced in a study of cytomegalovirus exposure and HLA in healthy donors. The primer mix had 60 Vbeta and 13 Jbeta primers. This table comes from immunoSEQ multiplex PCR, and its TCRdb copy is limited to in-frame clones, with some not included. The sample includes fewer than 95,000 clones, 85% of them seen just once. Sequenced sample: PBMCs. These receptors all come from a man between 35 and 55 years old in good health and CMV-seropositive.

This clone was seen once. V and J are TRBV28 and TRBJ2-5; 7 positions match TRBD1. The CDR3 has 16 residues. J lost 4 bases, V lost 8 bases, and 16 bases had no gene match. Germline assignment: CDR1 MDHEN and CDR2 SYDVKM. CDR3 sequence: CASSETGHLRVETQYF. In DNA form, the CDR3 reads TGTGCCAGCTCAGAGACAGGGCACCTCCGGGTAGAGACCCAGTACTTC.

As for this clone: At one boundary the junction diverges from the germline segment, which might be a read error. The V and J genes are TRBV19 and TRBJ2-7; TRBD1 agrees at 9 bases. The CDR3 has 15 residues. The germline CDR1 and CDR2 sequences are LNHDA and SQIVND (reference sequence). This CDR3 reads CASSIGGQGTYEQYF. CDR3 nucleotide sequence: TGTGCCAGTAGCATAGGGGGACAGGGTACCTACGAGCAGTACTTC.

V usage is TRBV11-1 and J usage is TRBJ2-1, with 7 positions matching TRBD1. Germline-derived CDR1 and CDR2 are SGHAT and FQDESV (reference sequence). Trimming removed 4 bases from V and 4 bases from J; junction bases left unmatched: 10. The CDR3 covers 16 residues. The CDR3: CASSSVQGPQYNEQFF. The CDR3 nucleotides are TGTGCCAGCAGCTCGGTACAGGGGCCCCAGTACAATGAGCAGTTCTTC.

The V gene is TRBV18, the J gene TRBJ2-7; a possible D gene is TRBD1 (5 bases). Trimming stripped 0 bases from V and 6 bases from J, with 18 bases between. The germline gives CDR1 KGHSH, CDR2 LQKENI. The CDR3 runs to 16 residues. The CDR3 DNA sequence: TGTGCCAGCTCACCACCGGTGCTGCAGGGTATGGGCGAGCAGTACTTC. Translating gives CASSPPVLQGMGEQYF.

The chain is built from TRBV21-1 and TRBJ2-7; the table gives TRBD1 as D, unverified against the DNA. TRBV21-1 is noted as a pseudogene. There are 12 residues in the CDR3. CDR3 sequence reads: CASSSPGHGFYF. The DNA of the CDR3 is TGTGCCAGCAGCAGCCCGGGACACGGATTTTACTTC.

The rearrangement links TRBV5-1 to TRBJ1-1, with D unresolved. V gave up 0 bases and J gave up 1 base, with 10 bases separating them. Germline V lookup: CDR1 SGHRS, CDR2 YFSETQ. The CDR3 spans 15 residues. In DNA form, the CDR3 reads TGCGCCAGCAGCTTGGTTCCCGGGTCGAACACTGAAGCTTTCTTT. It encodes CASSLVPGSNTEAFF.

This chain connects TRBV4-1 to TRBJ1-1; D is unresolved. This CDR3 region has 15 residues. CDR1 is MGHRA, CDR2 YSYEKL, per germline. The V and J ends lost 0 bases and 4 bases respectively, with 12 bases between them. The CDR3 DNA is TGCGCCAGCAGCCAAGATCCCGCGGCTGGCACTGAAGCTTTCTTT. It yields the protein CASSQDPAAGTEAFF.

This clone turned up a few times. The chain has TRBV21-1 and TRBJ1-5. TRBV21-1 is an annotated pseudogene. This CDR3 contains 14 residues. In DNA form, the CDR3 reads TGTGCCAGCAGCAAGGGCGGGCCCAATCAGCCCCAGCATTTT. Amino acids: CASSKGGPNQPQHF.

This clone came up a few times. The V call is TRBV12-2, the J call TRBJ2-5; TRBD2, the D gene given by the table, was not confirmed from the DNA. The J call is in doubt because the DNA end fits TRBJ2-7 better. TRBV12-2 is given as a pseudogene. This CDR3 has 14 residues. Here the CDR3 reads CASRTGLAPYEQYF. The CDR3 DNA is TGTGCAAGTCGGACGGGACTAGCGCCCTACGAGCAGTACTTC.

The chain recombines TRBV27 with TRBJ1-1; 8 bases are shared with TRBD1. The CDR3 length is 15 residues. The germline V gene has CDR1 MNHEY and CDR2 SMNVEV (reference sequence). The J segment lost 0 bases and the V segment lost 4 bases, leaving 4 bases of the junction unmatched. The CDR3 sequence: CASSSQGAMNTEAFF. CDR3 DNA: TGTGCCAGCAGTTCCCAGGGGGCCATGAACACTGAAGCTTTCTTT.

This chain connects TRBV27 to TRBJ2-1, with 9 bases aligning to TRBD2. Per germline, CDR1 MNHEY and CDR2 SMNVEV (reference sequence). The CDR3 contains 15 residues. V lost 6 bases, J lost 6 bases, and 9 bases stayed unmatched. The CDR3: CASSPRGTSLNEQFF. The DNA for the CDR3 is TGTGCCAGCAGCCCACGAGGGACTAGCCTCAATGAGCAGTTCTTC.

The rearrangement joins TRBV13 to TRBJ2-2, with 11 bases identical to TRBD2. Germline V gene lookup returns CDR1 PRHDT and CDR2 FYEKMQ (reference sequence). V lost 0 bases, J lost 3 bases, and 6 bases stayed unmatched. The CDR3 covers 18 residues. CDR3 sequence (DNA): TGTGCCAGCAGCTTAGGCAGCACTAGCGGGGGCGACACCGGGGAGCTGTTTTTT. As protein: CASSLGSTSGGDTGELFF.

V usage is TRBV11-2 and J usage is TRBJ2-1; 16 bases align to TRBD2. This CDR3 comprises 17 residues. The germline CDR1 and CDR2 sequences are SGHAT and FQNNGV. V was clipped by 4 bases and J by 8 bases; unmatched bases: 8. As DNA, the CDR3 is TGTGCCAGCAGCTCAGCAGGGACTAGCGGGGGGGCGTATGAGCAGTTCTTC. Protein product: CASSSAGTSGGAYEQFF.

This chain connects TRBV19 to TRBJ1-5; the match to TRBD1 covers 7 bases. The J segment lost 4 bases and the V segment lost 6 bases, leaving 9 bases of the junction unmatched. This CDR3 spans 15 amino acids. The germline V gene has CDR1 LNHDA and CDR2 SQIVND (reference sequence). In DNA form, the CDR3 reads TGTGCCAGTAGGGAGACAGGGTTGCGAAATCAGCCCCAGCATTTT. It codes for CASRETGLRNQPQHF.

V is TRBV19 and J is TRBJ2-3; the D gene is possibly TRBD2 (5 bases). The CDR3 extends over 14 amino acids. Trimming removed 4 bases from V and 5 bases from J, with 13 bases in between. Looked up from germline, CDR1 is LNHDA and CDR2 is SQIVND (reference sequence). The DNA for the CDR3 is TGTGCCAGTAGTACCTCCTCGGCGGGAGATACGCAGTATTTT. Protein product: CASSTSSAGDTQYF.

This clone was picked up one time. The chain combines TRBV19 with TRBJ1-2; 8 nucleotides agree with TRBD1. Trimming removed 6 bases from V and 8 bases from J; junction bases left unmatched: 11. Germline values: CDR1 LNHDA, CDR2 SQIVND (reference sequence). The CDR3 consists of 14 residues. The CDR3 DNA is TGTGCCAGTAGCGAATCGGGACAGGCCAGCGGCTACACCTTC. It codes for CASSESGQASGYTF.

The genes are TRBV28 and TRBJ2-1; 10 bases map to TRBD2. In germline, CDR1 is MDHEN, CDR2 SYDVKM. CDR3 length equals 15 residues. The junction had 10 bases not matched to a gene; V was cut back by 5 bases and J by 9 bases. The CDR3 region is CASSPTSGKVGEQFF. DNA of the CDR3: TGTGCCAGCAGTCCCACTAGCGGGAAAGTAGGTGAGCAGTTCTTC.

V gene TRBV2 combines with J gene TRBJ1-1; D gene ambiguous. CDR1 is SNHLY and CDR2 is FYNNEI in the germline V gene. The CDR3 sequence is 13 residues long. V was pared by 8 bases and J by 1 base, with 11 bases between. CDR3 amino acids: CASRNRRNTEAFF. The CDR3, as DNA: TGTGCCAGCCGAAATCGGAGGAACACTGAAGCTTTCTTT.

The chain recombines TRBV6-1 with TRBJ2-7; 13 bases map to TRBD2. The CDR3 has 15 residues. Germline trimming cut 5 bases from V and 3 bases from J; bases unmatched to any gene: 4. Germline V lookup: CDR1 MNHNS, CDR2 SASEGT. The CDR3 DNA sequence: TGTGCCAGCAGTAGACTAGCGGGAGGTCTCTACGAGCAGTACTTC. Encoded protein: CASSRLAGGLYEQYF.

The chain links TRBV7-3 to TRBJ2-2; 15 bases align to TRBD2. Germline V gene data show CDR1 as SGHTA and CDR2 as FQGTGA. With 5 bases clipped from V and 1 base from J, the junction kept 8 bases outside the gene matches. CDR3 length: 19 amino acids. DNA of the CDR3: TGTGCCAGCAGCGAAACCGGGACTAGCGGGAGGATGAACACCGGGGAGCTGTTTTTT. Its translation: CASSETGTSGRMNTGELFF.

Written as DNA, the CDR3 is TGTGCCAGCAGCCCCCAGGGGGCTTGGGATGAGCAGTTCTTC. Translated, it gives CASSPQGAWDEQFF. V gene TRBV9 combines with J gene TRBJ2-1, with TRBD1 matching 8 bases. This CDR3 has 14 amino acids. The ends lost 4 bases at V and 8 bases at J; junction bases unmatched: 8. Germline CDR1 is SGDLS and CDR2 is YYNGEE.

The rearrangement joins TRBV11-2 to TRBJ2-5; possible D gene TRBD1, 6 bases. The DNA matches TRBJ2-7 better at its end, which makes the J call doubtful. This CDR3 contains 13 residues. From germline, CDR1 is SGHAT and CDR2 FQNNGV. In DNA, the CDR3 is TGTGCCAGCAGCAAAAATCAGGGGAACGAGCAGTACTTC. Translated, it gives CASSKNQGNEQYF.

DNA for the CDR3: TGCGCCAGCAAAACGGGACAGGGGGCCTACGAGCAGTACTTC. Its translation is CASKTGQGAYEQYF. The V and J genes are TRBV5-1 and TRBJ2-7; 11 nucleotides align to TRBD1. Trimming removed 6 bases from V and 2 bases from J; junction bases left unmatched: 4. This CDR3 is 14 amino acids long. Germline-derived CDR1 and CDR2 are SGHRS and YFSETQ.

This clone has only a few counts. CDR3 bases: TGTGCCAGCACATTAGGGGGGGCGGGCACAGATACGCAGTATTTT. Its protein is CASTLGGAGTDTQYF. V is TRBV28 and J is TRBJ2-3; the D gene is possibly TRBD2 (7 bases). The germline V gene encodes CDR1 MDHEN and CDR2 SYDVKM. Trimming stripped 7 bases from V and 1 base from J, with 15 bases between. CDR3 size: 15 residues.

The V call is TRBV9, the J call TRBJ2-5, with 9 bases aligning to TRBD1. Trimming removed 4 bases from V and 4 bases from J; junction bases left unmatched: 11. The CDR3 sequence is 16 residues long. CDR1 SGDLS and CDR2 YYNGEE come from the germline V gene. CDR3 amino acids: CASSPPLTGGGETQYF. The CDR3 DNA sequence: TGTGCCAGCAGCCCCCCCCTGACAGGGGGAGGAGAGACCCAGTACTTC.

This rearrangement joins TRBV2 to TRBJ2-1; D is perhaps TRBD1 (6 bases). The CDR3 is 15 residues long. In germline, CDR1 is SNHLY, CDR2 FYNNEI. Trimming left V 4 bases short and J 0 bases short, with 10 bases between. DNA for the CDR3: TGTGCCAGCAGTGGACAGGCTAGCTCCTACAATGAGCAGTTCTTC. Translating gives CASSGQASSYNEQFF.

CDR3 in DNA: TGTGCCAGTAATCGGCGGACAGGGGAAAATTCACCCCTCCACTTT. This encodes CASNRRTGENSPLHF. This chain links TRBV19 with TRBJ1-6; TRBD1 agrees at 9 bases. The CDR3 contains 15 residues. The germline V gene encodes CDR1 LNHDA and CDR2 SQIVND (reference sequence). The V and J ends lost 7 bases and 7 bases, in that order; junction bases with no gene match: 8.

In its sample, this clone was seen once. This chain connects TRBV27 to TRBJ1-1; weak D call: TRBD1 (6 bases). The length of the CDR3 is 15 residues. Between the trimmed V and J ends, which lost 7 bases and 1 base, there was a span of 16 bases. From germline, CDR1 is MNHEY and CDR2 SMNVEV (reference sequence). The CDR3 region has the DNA TGTGCCAGCACCAACTTGGGGGCGGAGAACACTGAAGCTTTCTTT. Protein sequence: CASTNLGAENTEAFF.

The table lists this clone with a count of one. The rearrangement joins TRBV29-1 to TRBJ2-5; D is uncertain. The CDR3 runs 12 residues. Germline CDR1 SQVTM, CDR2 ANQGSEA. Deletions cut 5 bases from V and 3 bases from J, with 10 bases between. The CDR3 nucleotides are TGCAGCGTTTTAGTCTCCGAAGAGACCCAGTACTTC. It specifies CSVLVSEETQYF.

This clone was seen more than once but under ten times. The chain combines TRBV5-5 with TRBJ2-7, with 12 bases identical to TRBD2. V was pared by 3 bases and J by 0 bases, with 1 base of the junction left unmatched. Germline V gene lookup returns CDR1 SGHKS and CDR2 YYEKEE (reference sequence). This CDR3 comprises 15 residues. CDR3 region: CASSSTSGSSYEQYF. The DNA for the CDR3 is TGTGCCAGCAGCTCGACTAGCGGGAGCTCCTACGAGCAGTACTTC.